The sequence of this T cell receptor (beta chain) was determined in a study of T cell repertoires in cytomegalovirus infection. Study-wide background: Selected CMV epitopes included recently identified HLA-C-restricted ones as well as well-studied HLA-B-restricted ones. Public TCR beta signature analysis indicated the presence of both CMV infection and matching HLA type.

As regards this clonotype: The antigen remains undetermined.

TCRdb processed the reads anew with MiXCR; each CDR3 protein has one entry. The data contain fewer than 200,000 distinct CDR3 sequences, less than 25% of them singletons. Looked up from germline, CDR1 is SGHVS and CDR2 is FQNEAQ. The ends were cut back, 4 bases at V and 8 bases at J, with 27 bases in the middle. CDR3 length: 18 residues. Study conclusions and caveats: Within the response measured ex vivo, HLA-C-restricted CMV-specific TCR beta clonotypes were dominant.

The rearrangement uses TRBV7-8 and TRBJ2-4; D unclear. The sample consisted of CD8+ T cells from cultured PBMCs, taken from culture after CMV antigen stimulation. The origin of this receptor is a human donor in good health (CMV status not recorded). Some clones in this sample may be carry-over from other donors' samples. The CDR3 DNA sequence: TGTGCCAGCAGCTCGACCCGCCCGGCCGGCCGGCTACAGTACATTCAGTACTTC. It specifies CASSSTRPAGRLQYIQYF.